This T cell receptor (beta chain) was identified in a study of T cell responses to AZD1222 COVID-19 vaccine. Findings and limits, study-wide: Seropositive AZD1222 recipients at baseline numbered only five or six. Two AZD1222 doses significantly raised spike-specific TCR breadth and depth over controls. The donors showed a predominance of white British ancestry and of females, with possible underestimation of clonal diversity.

Trimming took 5 bases from V and 2 from J; bases not matched to a gene: 3. The length of the CDR3 is 15 residues. Per the germline V gene, CDR1 is ENHRY and CDR2 is SYGVKD. To note about this clone: What it recognizes is unknown.

The protocol was immunoSEQ multiplex PCR, while the TCRdb copy is restricted to in-frame clones and leaves out a portion. This table holds roughly 100,000 clones, roughly 88% found once. Sequencing used peripheral blood, obtained on day 0 of AZD1222 vaccination. The chain links TRBV10-3 to TRBJ2-2, with 9 bases aligning to TRBD1. The origin of this receptor is an adult in good health. The CDR3: CAISHRGHNTGELFF. As DNA, the CDR3 is TGTGCCATCAGTCACAGGGGGCATAACACCGGGGAGCTGTTTTTT.